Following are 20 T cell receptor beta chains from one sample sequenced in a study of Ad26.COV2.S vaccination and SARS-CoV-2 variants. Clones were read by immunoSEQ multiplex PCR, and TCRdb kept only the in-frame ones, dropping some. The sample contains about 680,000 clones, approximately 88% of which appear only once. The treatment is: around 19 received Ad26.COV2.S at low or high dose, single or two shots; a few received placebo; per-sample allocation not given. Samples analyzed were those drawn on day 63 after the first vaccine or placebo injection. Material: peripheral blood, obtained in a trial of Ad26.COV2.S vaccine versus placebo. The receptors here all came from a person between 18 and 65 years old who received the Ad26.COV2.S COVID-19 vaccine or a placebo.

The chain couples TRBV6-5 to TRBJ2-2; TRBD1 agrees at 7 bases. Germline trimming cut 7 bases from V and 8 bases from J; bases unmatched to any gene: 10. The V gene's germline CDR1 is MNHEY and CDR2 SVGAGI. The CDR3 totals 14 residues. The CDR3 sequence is CASTEEQGYGELFF. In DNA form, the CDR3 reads TGTGCCAGCACGGAGGAACAGGGGTATGGGGAGCTGTTTTTT.

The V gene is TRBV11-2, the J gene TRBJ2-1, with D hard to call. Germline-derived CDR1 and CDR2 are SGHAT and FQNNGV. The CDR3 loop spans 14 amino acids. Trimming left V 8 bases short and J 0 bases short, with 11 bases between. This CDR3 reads CASQPGPSYNEQFF. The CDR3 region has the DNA TGTGCCAGCCAACCTGGCCCCTCCTACAATGAGCAGTTCTTC.

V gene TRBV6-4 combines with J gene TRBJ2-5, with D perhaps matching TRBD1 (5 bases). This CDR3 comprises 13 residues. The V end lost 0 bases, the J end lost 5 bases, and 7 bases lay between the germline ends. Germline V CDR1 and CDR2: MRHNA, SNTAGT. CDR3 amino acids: CASSDSAGETQYF. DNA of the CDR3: TGTGCCAGCAGTGACTCGGCAGGGGAGACCCAGTACTTC.

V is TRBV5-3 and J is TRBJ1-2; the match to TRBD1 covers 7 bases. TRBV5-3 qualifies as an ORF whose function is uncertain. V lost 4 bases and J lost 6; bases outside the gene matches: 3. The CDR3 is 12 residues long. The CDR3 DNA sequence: TGTGCCAGAAGCCGACAGGGTAATGGCTACACCTTC. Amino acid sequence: CARSRQGNGYTF.

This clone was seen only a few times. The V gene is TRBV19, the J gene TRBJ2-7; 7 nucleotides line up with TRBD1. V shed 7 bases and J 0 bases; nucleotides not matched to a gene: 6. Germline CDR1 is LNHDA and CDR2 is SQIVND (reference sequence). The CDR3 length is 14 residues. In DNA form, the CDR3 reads TGTGCCAGTACCCCCGGGACAGCCTCCTACGAGCAGTACTTC. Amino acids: CASTPGTASYEQYF.

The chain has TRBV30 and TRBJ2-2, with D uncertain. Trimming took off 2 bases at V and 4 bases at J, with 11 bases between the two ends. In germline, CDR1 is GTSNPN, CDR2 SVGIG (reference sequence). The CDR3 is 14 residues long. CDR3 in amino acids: CAWSTERRTGELFF. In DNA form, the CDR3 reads TGTGCCTGGAGTACAGAACGCCGCACCGGGGAGCTGTTTTTT.

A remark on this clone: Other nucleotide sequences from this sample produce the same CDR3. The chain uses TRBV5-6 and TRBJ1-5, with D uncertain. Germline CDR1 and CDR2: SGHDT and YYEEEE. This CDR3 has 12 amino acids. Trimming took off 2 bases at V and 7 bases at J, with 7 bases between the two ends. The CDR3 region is CASSFYGQPQHF. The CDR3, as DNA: TGTGCCAGCAGCTTTTATGGGCAGCCCCAGCATTTT.

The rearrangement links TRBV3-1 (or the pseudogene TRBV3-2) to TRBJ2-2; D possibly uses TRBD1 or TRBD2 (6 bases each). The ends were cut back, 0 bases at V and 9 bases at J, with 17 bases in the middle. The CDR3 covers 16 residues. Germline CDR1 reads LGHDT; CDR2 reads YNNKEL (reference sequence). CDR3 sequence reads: CASSQEGGGWHRELFF. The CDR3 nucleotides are TGTGCCAGCAGCCAAGAAGGAGGGGGGTGGCATAGGGAGCTGTTTTTT.

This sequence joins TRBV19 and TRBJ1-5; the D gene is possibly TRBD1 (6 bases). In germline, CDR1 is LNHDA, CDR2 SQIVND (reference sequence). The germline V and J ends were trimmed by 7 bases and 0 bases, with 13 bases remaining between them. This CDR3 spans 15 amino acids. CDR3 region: CASNRVGLSNQPQHF. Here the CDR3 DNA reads TGTGCCAGTAACAGGGTGGGACTTAGCAATCAGCCCCAGCATTTT.

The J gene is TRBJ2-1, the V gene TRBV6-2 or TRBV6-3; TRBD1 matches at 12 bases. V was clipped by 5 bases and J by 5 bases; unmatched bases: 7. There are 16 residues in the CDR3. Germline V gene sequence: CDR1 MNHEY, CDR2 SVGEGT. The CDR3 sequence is CASSTWDRGLHNEQFF. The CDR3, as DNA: TGTGCCAGCAGTACTTGGGACAGGGGGCTCCACAATGAGCAGTTCTTC.

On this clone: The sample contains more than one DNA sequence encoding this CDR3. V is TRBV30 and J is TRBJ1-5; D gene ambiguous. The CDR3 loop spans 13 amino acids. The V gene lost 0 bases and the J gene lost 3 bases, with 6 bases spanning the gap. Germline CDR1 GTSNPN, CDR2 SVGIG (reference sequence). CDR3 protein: CAWSVADNQPQHF. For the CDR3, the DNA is TGTGCCTGGAGTGTGGCCGACAATCAGCCCCAGCATTTT.

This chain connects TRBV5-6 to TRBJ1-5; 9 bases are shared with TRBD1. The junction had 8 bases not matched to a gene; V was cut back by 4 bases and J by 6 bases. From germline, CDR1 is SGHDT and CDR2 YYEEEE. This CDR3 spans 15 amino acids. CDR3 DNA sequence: TGTGCCAGCAGCCTAGGACAGGGGCGCACTCAGCCCCAGCATTTT. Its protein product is CASSLGQGRTQPQHF. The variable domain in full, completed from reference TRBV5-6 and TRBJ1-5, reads DAGVTQSPTHLIKTRGQQVTLRCSPKSGHDTVSWYQQALGQGPQFIFQYYEEEERQRGNFPDRFSGHQFPNYSSELNVNALLLGDSALYLCASSLGQGRTQPQHFGDGTRLSIL.

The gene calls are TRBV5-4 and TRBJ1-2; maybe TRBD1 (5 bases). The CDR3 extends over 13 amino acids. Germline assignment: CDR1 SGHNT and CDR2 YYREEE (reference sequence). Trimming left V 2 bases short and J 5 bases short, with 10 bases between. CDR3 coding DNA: TGTGCCAGCAGCTTCCCGGGACGATATGGCTACACCTTC. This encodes CASSFPGRYGYTF.

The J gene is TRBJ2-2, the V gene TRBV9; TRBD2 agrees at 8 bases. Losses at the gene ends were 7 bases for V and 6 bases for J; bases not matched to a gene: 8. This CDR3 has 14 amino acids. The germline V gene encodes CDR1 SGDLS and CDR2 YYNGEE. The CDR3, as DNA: TGTGCCAGCGTTCCGGGACTAGGGGCCGGGGAGCTGTTTTTT. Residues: CASVPGLGAGELFF.

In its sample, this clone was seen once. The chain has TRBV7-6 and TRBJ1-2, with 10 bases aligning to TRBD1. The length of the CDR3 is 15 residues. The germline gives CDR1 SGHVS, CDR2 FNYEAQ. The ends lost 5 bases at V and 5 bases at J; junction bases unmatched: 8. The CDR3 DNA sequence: TGTGCCAGCAGCCTAGGGACAGGGGCGAATTATGGCTACACCTTC. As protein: CASSLGTGANYGYTF.

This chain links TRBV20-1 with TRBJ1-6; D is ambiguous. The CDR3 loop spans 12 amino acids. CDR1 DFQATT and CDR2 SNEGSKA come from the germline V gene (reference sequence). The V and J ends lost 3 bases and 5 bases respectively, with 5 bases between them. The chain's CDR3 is CSASTHNSPLHF. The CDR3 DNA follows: TGCAGTGCTAGTACCCATAATTCACCCCTCCACTTT.

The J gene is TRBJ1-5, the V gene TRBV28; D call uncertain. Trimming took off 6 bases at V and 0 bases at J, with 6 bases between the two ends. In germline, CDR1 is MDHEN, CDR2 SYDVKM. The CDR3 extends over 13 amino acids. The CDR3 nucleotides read TGTGCCAGCAGCCTTATTAGCAATCAGCCCCAGCATTTT. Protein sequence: CASSLISNQPQHF.

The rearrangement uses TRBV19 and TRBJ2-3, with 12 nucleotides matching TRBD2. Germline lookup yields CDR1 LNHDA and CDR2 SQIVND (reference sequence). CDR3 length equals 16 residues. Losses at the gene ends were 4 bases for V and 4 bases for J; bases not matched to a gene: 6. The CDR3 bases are TGTGCCAGTAGTAAGCGACTAGCGGGGGCGTCAGATACGCAGTATTTT. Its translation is CASSKRLAGASDTQYF.

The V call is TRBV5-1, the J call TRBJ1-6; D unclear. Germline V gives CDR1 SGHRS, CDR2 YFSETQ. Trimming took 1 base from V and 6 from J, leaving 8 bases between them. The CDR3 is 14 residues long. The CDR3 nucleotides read TGCGCCAGCAGCTTGAGCGGCCTTAATTCACCCCTCCACTTT. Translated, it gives CASSLSGLNSPLHF.

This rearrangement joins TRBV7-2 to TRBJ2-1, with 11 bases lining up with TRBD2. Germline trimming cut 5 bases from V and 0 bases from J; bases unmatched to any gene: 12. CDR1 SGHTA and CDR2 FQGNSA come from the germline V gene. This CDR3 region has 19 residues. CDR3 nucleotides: TGTGCCAGCAGCCACCGCCCGGGACTAGCGGTGAGCTCCTACAATGAGCAGTTCTTC. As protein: CASSHRPGLAVSSYNEQFF.